These 24 T cell receptor beta chains were all obtained from the same sample, sequenced in a study of T-cell reconstitution after alpha-beta-depleted transplantation in children. A TCRbeta library incorporating unique molecular identifiers was prepared. TCRdb redid the calling of the PCR reads with MiXCR, one entry per CDR3 protein. This table has just over 350,000 distinct CDR3 sequences, 13% appearing once. The material sequenced was PBMCs, taken from the stem cell graft. Every receptor here comes from a human donor who donated a stem cell graft to a child with Fanconi anemia.

V is TRBV12-3 or TRBV12-4 and J is TRBJ1-1; D may be TRBD1 (5 bases). Trimming cost V 7 bases and J 3 bases, with 24 bases left between them. CDR3 size: 17 residues. CDR3 region: CASKGVGLLGRDTEAFF. DNA for the CDR3: TGTGCCAGCAAGGGCGTGGGACTTCTTGGGAGGGACACTGAAGCTTTCTTT.

At least ten counts were recorded for this clonotype. The rearrangement uses TRBV4-3 and TRBJ1-2; D uncertain. Trimming removed 0 bases from V and 4 bases from J, with 12 bases in between. The CDR3 spans 15 residues. Looked up from germline, CDR1 is LGHNA and CDR2 is YSLEER. This chain's CDR3 is CASSQDNPGPYGYTF. In nucleotides, the CDR3 is TGCGCCAGCAGCCAAGATAACCCAGGACCCTATGGCTACACCTTC.

This clonotype appeared many times. The chain is built from TRBV25-1 and TRBJ1-2, with a possible D match to TRBD1 (5 bases). CDR3 length equals 11 residues. V lost 7 bases, J lost 7 bases, and 10 bases lay in between. Germline CDR1 and CDR2: MGHDK and SYGVNS. The DNA for the CDR3 is TGTGCCAGCACCGGGGGAGGTGGCTACACCTTC. Residues: CASTGGGGYTF.

This clonotype was observed a few times. The limits of the CDR3 on the DNA are not certain, so only TCRdb's listed CDR3 is given. The chain employs TRBV2 and TRBJ2-5; the D call TRBD2 from the table was never checked on the DNA. 14 amino acids form the CDR3, both terminal residues included. CDR1 and CDR2 from the germline V gene are SNHLY and FYNNEI. The CDR3: CASSKATQYFGGNF.

This clonotype has a count of ten or more. The chain recombines TRBV5-1 with TRBJ2-3; D is ambiguous. CDR1 SGHRS and CDR2 YFSETQ come from the germline V gene. There are 12 residues in the CDR3. The V end lost 5 bases, the J end lost 3 bases, and 7 bases lay between the germline ends. CDR3 sequence: CASSRETDTQYF. The CDR3 DNA reads as TGCGCCAGCAGTCGAGAAACAGATACGCAGTATTTT.

The chain combines TRBV15 with TRBJ2-3, with D tentatively TRBD1 (6 bases). Germline assignment: CDR1 LNHNV and CDR2 YYDKDF (reference sequence). The CDR3 sequence is 16 residues long. V was cut by 4 bases and J by 3 bases, with 17 bases left in between. In nucleotides, the CDR3 is TGTGCCACCAGCACCCGGGACATTTCTGGGACAGATACGCAGTATTTT. Residues: CATSTRDISGTDTQYF.

In this sample, this clonotype turned up many times. The chain employs TRBV2 and TRBJ1-2; D remains unclear. V lost 4 bases and J 5 bases, leaving 8 bases between the germline ends. Per germline, CDR1 SNHLY and CDR2 FYNNEI. The CDR3 runs 12 residues. As DNA, the CDR3 is TGTGCCAGCAGTGTTGCCGAATATGGCTACACCTTC. It specifies CASSVAEYGYTF.

This clonotype was seen more than once but under ten times. The rearrangement links TRBV30 to TRBJ2-1; D might be TRBD1 or TRBD2, each matching 6 bases. Deletions cut 0 bases from V and 6 bases from J, with 9 bases between. The germline gives CDR1 GTSNPN, CDR2 SVGIG (reference sequence). The CDR3 has 13 amino acids. The CDR3 DNA sequence: TGTGCCTGGAGTGTATGGGGGGCCAATGAGCAGTTCTTC. Translated: CAWSVWGANEQFF.

This clonotype was counted between two and nine times. This chain connects TRBV7-2 to TRBJ2-2; 9 bases are shared with TRBD2. The ends lost 4 bases at V and 4 bases at J; junction bases unmatched: 7. Germline CDR1 is SGHTA and CDR2 is FQGNSA. The CDR3 runs to 16 residues. CDR3 nucleotide sequence: TGTGCCAGCAGCTCACAGGCGGGGGGGGTCACCGGGGAGCTGTTTTTT. Translating gives CASSSQAGGVTGELFF. Filled out from reference TRBV7-2 and TRBJ2-2, the complete variable domain reads GAGVSQSPSNKVTEKGKDVELRCDPISGHTALYWYRQSLGQGLEFLIYFQGNSAPDKSGLPSDRFSAERTGGSVSTLTIQRTQQEDSAVYLCASSSQAGGVTGELFFGEGSRLTVL.

This chain joins TRBV4-1 and TRBJ1-1; no firm D call. The ends were cut back, 0 bases at V and 4 bases at J, with 9 bases in the middle. Germline V CDR1 and CDR2: MGHRA, YSYEKL. This CDR3 is built from 14 residues. The DNA of the CDR3 is TGCGCCAGCAGCCAAGATGAGAAGGTCACTGAAGCTTTCTTT. Its translation is CASSQDEKVTEAFF.

This clonotype has ten or more counts. The chain joins TRBV7-8 to TRBJ1-5; D might be TRBD1 (6 bases). V was cut by 10 bases and J by 5 bases, with 15 bases left in between. This CDR3 spans 13 amino acids. CDR1 and CDR2 from the germline V gene are SGHVS and FQNEAQ. CDR3: CATSGQFDQPQHF. The CDR3 DNA reads as TGTGCCACCTCCGGACAGTTCGATCAGCCCCAGCATTTT. The entire variable domain, with the rest obtained from reference TRBV7-8 and TRBJ1-5, is as follows: GAGVSQSPRYKVAKRGQDVALRCDPISGHVSLFWYQQALGQGPEFLTYFQNEAQLDKSGLPSDRFFAERPEGSVSTLKIQRTQQEDSAVYLCATSGQFDQPQHFGDGTRLSIL.

Only a few counts were recorded for this clonotype. This chain joins TRBV24-1 and TRBJ2-6; a weak D match, TRBD1 (5 bases). Germline V lookup: CDR1 KGHDR, CDR2 SFDVKD. V lost 12 bases to trimming and J lost 2 bases, with 13 bases between them. The CDR3 loop spans 14 amino acids. CDR3 in DNA: TGTGCCGCCCTTGAAGGGGCTGGGGCCAACGTCCTGACTTTC. Its translation is CAALEGAGANVLTF.

In this sample, this clonotype turned up a few times. The V call is TRBV4-2, the J call TRBJ2-3; TRBD2 might be the D (5 bases). The germline gives CDR1 LGHNA, CDR2 YNFKEQ. The CDR3 covers 14 residues. V was trimmed by 1 base and J by 4 bases, leaving 9 bases between them. The CDR3 coding sequence is TGTGCCAGCAGCCAAGGGGGAGCGTCAGATACGCAGTATTTT. It encodes CASSQGGASDTQYF.

This clonotype showed up many times. The chain joins TRBV28 to TRBJ2-3, with D perhaps TRBD2 (6 bases). This CDR3 is 13 amino acids long. V was shortened by 10 bases and J by 4 bases, with 15 bases between the two germline ends. Germline V gene sequence: CDR1 MDHEN, CDR2 SYDVKM. In DNA, the CDR3 is TGTGCCACCCGGCGGGGCTACGCAGATACGCAGTATTTT. It specifies CATRRGYADTQYF.

The chain combines TRBV2 with TRBJ2-1; 8 nucleotides line up with TRBD2. The CDR3 has 13 residues. Trimming at V came to 8 bases and at J to 1 base, leaving 1 base not matched to a gene. CDR1 SNHLY and CDR2 FYNNEI come from the germline V gene. Here the CDR3 reads CASGTRSYNEQFF. In nucleotides, the CDR3 is TGTGCCAGCGGGACTAGATCCTACAATGAGCAGTTCTTC. The full variable domain, with the rest looked up from reference TRBV2 and TRBJ2-1, is EPEVTQTPSHQVTQMGQEVILRCVPISNHLYFYWYRQILGQKVEFLVSFYNNEISEKSEIFDDQFSVERPDGSNFTLKIRSTKLEDSAMYFCASGTRSYNEQFFGPGTRLTVL.

The chain combines TRBV10-3 with TRBJ2-5; D unclear. The CDR3 has 12 residues. Germline CDR1 ENHRY, CDR2 SYGVKD. V was trimmed by 4 bases and J by 5 bases, leaving 8 bases between them. The CDR3 DNA sequence: TGTGCCATCAGTGTCCACGCGGAGACCCAGTACTTC. It encodes CAISVHAETQYF.

In this sample, this clonotype turned up many times. The rearrangement joins TRBV6-5 to TRBJ1-4, with a possible D match to TRBD1 (6 bases). The V and J ends lost 6 bases and 2 bases respectively, with 10 bases between them. The CDR3 length is 14 residues. Germline V gives CDR1 MNHEY, CDR2 SVGAGI. CDR3 coding DNA: TGTGCCAGCAGGCCAACAGGGACTAATGAAAAACTGTTTTTT. Amino acids: CASRPTGTNEKLFF.

The sample holds a few counts of this clonotype. For the CDR3, the DNA is TGTGCCAGCAGCGTGGGGACAGGGTCATTATACGAGCAGTACTTC. Translating gives CASSVGTGSLYEQYF. J is TRBJ2-7 and V is TRBV9, with 9 bases identical to TRBD1. V lost 2 bases to trimming and J lost 4 bases; unmatched junction nucleotides: 7. The CDR3 has 15 residues. Germline CDR1 reads SGDLS; CDR2 reads YYNGEE.

The CDR3 DNA reads as TGTGCCAGCAGCCCACCCGGACAGGGGGCTTTCGGGGAGCTGTTTTTT. Translating gives CASSPPGQGAFGELFF. The chain uses TRBV7-9 and TRBJ2-2; 11 bases line up with TRBD1. The germline CDR1 and CDR2 sequences are SEHNR and FQNEAQ (reference sequence). The CDR3 runs 16 residues. The J segment lost 7 bases and the V segment lost 5 bases, leaving 9 bases of the junction unmatched.

The chain is built from TRBV9 and TRBJ2-7; D remains unclear. The length of the CDR3 is 16 residues. Germline CDR1 reads SGDLS; CDR2 reads YYNGEE. Between the trimmed V and J ends, which lost 2 bases and 5 bases, there was a span of 20 bases. CDR3 sequence reads: CASSVNSESDPHEQYF. Here the CDR3 DNA reads TGTGCCAGCAGCGTCAATTCCGAGTCAGACCCCCACGAGCAGTACTTC.

There are a few counts of this clonotype. V is TRBV7-3 and J is TRBJ2-6; a weak D match, TRBD1 (5 bases). The germline gives CDR1 SGHTA, CDR2 FQGTGA. The CDR3 runs to 12 residues. V lost 2 bases to trimming and J lost 14 bases, with 10 bases between them. The CDR3 sequence is CASSLEAGILTF. The CDR3 region has the DNA TGTGCCAGCAGCTTAGAGGCAGGGATCCTGACTTTC.

In this sample, this clonotype turned up many times. V and J are TRBV6-5 and TRBJ1-1; a weak D match, TRBD1 (5 bases). There are 16 residues in the CDR3. The V end was cut by 8 bases, the J end by 0 bases, with 19 bases between. In germline, CDR1 is MNHEY, CDR2 SVGAGI. The DNA of the CDR3 is TGTGCCAGCCGGTGGGAGTTATGGGGGGTGAACACTGAAGCTTTCTTT. Residues: CASRWELWGVNTEAFF.

This clonotype was picked up a small number of times. The gene calls are TRBV20-1 and TRBJ2-5; no reliable D call. Germline-derived CDR1 and CDR2 are DFQATT and SNEGSKA (reference sequence). The CDR3 spans 13 residues. Trimming stripped 3 bases from V and 4 bases from J, with 12 bases between. The CDR3 protein is CSASPPSPETQYF. The CDR3 coding sequence is TGCAGTGCTAGCCCCCCGTCCCCAGAGACCCAGTACTTC.

The table lists this clonotype with a few counts. This sequence joins TRBV20-1 and TRBJ2-7, with 7 nucleotides matching TRBD1. With V trimmed by 6 bases and J by 5 bases, 1 base remained unmatched. Germline V gene data show CDR1 as DFQATT and CDR2 as SNEGSKA (reference sequence). CDR3 length equals 10 residues. In nucleotides, the CDR3 is TGCAGTGCACAGGGGAACGAGCAGTACGTC. It codes for CSAQGNEQYV.